The 20 T cell receptor beta chains listed next were all sequenced from one sample in a study of T cells after yellow fever vaccination. Each CDR3 protein is one row after TCRdb ran MiXCR on the 5' RACE reads. The data hold just under 600,000 distinct CDR3 sequences, with 13% observed a single time. This material consisted of PBMCs, taken on the day of the yellow fever booster vaccination. The source is a man aged 25-45 years who received the YFV17D yellow fever vaccine.

In this sample, this clonotype turned up a few times. The CDR3 loop reads CASSRAWGYEQYF. The CDR3 DNA reads as TGTGCCAGCAGCCGCGCCTGGGGCTACGAGCAGTACTTC. The rearrangement uses TRBV11-2 and TRBJ2-7; no clear D. The CDR3 consists of 13 residues. CDR1 SGHAT and CDR2 FQNNGV come from the germline V gene. V dropped 5 bases and J dropped 3 bases, with 11 bases sitting between them.

The rearrangement links TRBV7-9 to TRBJ2-2; D is unclear. This CDR3 has 17 residues. Trimming left V 7 bases short and J 0 bases short, with 18 bases between. CDR1 SEHNR and CDR2 FQNEAQ come from the germline V gene (reference sequence). This CDR3 reads CASIPATTGANTGELFF. The CDR3 DNA sequence: TGTGCCAGCATCCCCGCCACGACTGGCGCGAACACCGGGGAGCTGTTTTTT.

The chain carries TRBV7-9 and TRBJ1-6; unclear D gene. Germline V gives CDR1 SEHNR, CDR2 FQNEAQ (reference sequence). The CDR3 is 16 amino acids. The V end lost 4 bases, the J end lost 9 bases, and 19 bases lay between the germline ends. The CDR3 is CASSSDGGWVRSPLHF. CDR3 DNA: TGTGCCAGCAGCTCGGACGGCGGTTGGGTGCGTTCACCCCTCCACTTT.

This clonotype occurred a few times. The chain has TRBV5-1 and TRBJ2-2; 9 bases align to TRBD2. Per the germline V gene, CDR1 is SGHRS and CDR2 is YFSETQ. This CDR3 spans 16 amino acids. J gave up 6 bases and V 4 bases, and 10 bases lay outside the gene matches. CDR3 sequence (DNA): TGCGCCAGCAGCCCCTTAGCGGGAGTTAGGCCCGGGGAGCTGTTTTTT. It encodes CASSPLAGVRPGELFF.

The V and J genes are TRBV19 and TRBJ2-1; TRBD2 matches at 14 bases. With V trimmed by 4 bases and J by 7 bases, 6 bases remained unmatched. Germline lookup yields CDR1 LNHDA and CDR2 SQIVND (reference sequence). CDR3 length equals 16 residues. The CDR3 is CASSTGLAGGQNEQFF. Here the CDR3 DNA reads TGTGCCAGTAGTACCGGACTAGCGGGAGGCCAGAATGAGCAGTTCTTC.

The chain carries TRBV12-3 or TRBV12-4 and TRBJ2-7; 7 bases fit TRBD2. V gave up 8 bases and J gave up 5 bases; unmatched junction bases: 9. The CDR3 contains 13 residues. CDR3 in amino acids: CASVGGSGDEQYF. CDR3 in DNA: TGTGCCAGCGTTGGCGGGAGCGGGGACGAGCAGTACTTC.

This clonotype was detected a few times. The chain is built from TRBV7-9 and TRBJ1-1, with 7 positions matching TRBD1. V lost 10 bases and J lost 3; bases outside the gene matches: 8. Germline-derived CDR1 and CDR2 are SEHNR and FQNEAQ (reference sequence). CDR3 size: 13 residues. In nucleotides, the CDR3 is TGTGCCACCGGAGACAGGGCGGACACTGAAGCTTTCTTT. Its translation: CATGDRADTEAFF. The full variable domain, its missing parts supplied by reference TRBV7-9 and TRBJ1-1, is DTGVSQNPRHKITKRGQNVTFRCDPISEHNRLYWYRQTLGQGPEFLTYFQNEAQLEKSRLLSDRFSAERPKGSFSTLEIQRTEQGDSAMYLCATGDRADTEAFFGQGTRLTVV.

This chain links TRBV14 with TRBJ2-5; 7 nucleotides line up with TRBD2. The CDR3 covers 12 residues. The ends lost 1 base at V and 10 bases at J; junction bases unmatched: 3. The germline V gene encodes CDR1 SGHDN and CDR2 FVKESK. CDR3 sequence (DNA): TGTGCCAGCAGCCAAGTACTAGCGTTCCAGTACTTC. Protein sequence: CASSQVLAFQYF.

The J gene is TRBJ2-1, the V gene TRBV10-3; 11 bases are a match to TRBD2. The CDR3 sequence is 16 residues long. Trimming cost V 5 bases and J 3 bases; bases outside gene matches: 6. Germline V gene data show CDR1 as ENHRY and CDR2 as SYGVKD. This CDR3 is CAISPTLAGGYNEQFF. The CDR3 DNA reads as TGTGCCATCAGTCCCACTCTAGCGGGAGGCTACAATGAGCAGTTCTTC.

This clonotype was detected a few times. The chain couples TRBV28 to TRBJ2-7, with a tentative D call TRBD1 (5 bases). The CDR3 loop spans 13 amino acids. In germline, CDR1 is MDHEN, CDR2 SYDVKM. Trimming removed 5 bases at V and 3 bases at J, with 11 bases between. Here the CDR3 DNA reads TGTGCCAGCAGTAGTACAGGTTACTACGAGCAGTACTTC. Residues: CASSSTGYYEQYF.

V gene TRBV5-1 combines with J gene TRBJ2-3, with TRBD2 identical over 14 bases. This CDR3 contains 19 residues. Looked up from germline, CDR1 is SGHRS and CDR2 is YFSETQ. V gave up 4 bases and J gave up 4 bases; unmatched junction bases: 14. The DNA for the CDR3 is TGCGCCAGCAGCAGGCCGGGACTAGCGGGAGTGGCACCCCCAGATACGCAGTATTTT. Its translation: CASSRPGLAGVAPPDTQYF.

This clonotype has at least ten counts. This sequence joins TRBV11-2 and TRBJ1-5; D not certain. There are 14 residues in the CDR3. V was trimmed by 3 bases and J by 5 bases, leaving 11 bases between them. The germline gives CDR1 SGHAT, CDR2 FQNNGV. CDR3 sequence: CASSFLPTDQPQHF. The CDR3 nucleotides are TGTGCCAGCAGCTTTTTGCCTACCGATCAGCCCCAGCATTTT.

The V call is TRBV2, the J call TRBJ2-1, with 9 bases lining up with TRBD2. This CDR3 has 13 residues. After removal of 2 bases from V and 10 bases from J, the junction contained 3 bases not matched to a gene. The germline V gene has CDR1 SNHLY and CDR2 FYNNEI. This CDR3 is CASSERLAGEQFF. DNA for the CDR3: TGTGCCAGCAGTGAACGGCTAGCGGGAGAGCAGTTCTTC.

There are a few counts of this clonotype. The rearrangement uses TRBV20-1 and TRBJ2-3; 9 bases agree with TRBD1. V shed 6 bases and J 5 bases; nucleotides not matched to a gene: 15. The germline CDR1 and CDR2 sequences are DFQATT and SNEGSKA (reference sequence). The CDR3 spans 16 residues. The CDR3 DNA reads as TGCAGTGCCACCCCTATGAACAGGGGGCGCGAAGATACGCAGTATTTT. This codes for CSATPMNRGREDTQYF.

In this sample, this clonotype turned up a few times. The chain is built from TRBV4-1 and TRBJ2-1; 16 positions match TRBD2. J lost 2 bases, V lost 0 bases, and 10 bases had no gene match. Germline values: CDR1 MGHRA, CDR2 YSYEKL. This CDR3 has 21 amino acids. CDR3 loop: CASSQDPPGLAGGRTYNEQFF. CDR3 bases: TGCGCCAGCAGCCAAGACCCCCCGGGACTAGCGGGAGGGCGGACCTACAATGAGCAGTTCTTC.

The J gene is TRBJ2-2, the V gene TRBV20-1; either TRBD1 or TRBD2 may fit D (5 bases each). The V end lost 1 base, the J end lost 8 bases, and 26 bases lay between the germline ends. Germline V gene data show CDR1 as DFQATT and CDR2 as SNEGSKA (reference sequence). This CDR3 has 18 residues. In DNA form, the CDR3 reads TGCAGTGCTAGAGGGAACATGGGGCTAGCTGTAAAGAGGGGGGAGCTGTTTTTT. Protein product: CSARGNMGLAVKRGELFF.

The sample holds a few counts of this clonotype. DNA of the CDR3: TGTGCCAGCAGTTACAGGGGACAGGGTCGTGAGACCCAGTACTTC. This sequence encodes CASSYRGQGRETQYF. This sequence joins TRBV6-5 and TRBJ2-5; 9 nucleotides line up with TRBD1. This CDR3 contains 15 residues. The junction had 6 bases not matched to a gene; V was cut back by 2 bases and J by 5 bases. Germline CDR1 is MNHEY and CDR2 is SVGAGI.

This clonotype was counted between two and nine times. The gene calls are TRBV12-3 or TRBV12-4 and TRBJ2-5; 13 nucleotides agree with TRBD2. CDR3 length equals 16 residues. The V segment lost 8 bases and the J segment 5 bases; nucleotides outside the gene matches: 11. As DNA, the CDR3 is TGTGCCAGCGCCTCCGGGACTAGCGGGGCCAGGGAGACCCAGTACTTC. This translates into CASASGTSGARETQYF.

This clonotype was detected a few times. The chain employs TRBV30 and TRBJ2-7; the match to TRBD2 covers 7 bases. CDR3 length: 15 amino acids. V was clipped by 3 bases and J by 4 bases; unmatched bases: 12. The germline V gene has CDR1 GTSNPN and CDR2 SVGIG (reference sequence). In nucleotides, the CDR3 is TGTGCCTGGAGATGGGGGGGGACGGGGTCGTACGAGCAGTACTTC. Encoded protein: CAWRWGGTGSYEQYF.

The gene calls are TRBV20-1 and TRBJ2-5, with TRBD2 matching 9 bases. The J segment lost 1 base and the V segment lost 0 bases, leaving 6 bases of the junction unmatched. The germline V gene has CDR1 DFQATT and CDR2 SNEGSKA (reference sequence). The CDR3 has 16 amino acids. The CDR3 DNA reads TGCAGTGCTAGAGATCTCCTAGCGGGGTCCCAAGAGACCCAGTACTTC. Its protein product is CSARDLLAGSQETQYF.